The clone carrying this T cell receptor beta chain has a single count. This entry comes from a study of CD8 T cells in Susac syndrome. Germline V lookup: CDR1 SGHNT, CDR2 YYREEE (reference sequence). Trimming took 3 bases from V and 4 from J; bases not matched to a gene: 8. The CDR3 covers 15 residues. Reverse transcription of 0.5 to 1 ug RNA was performed with random hexamers. Via MiXCR, TCRdb re-called the immunoSEQ multiplex PCR reads, giving one row per CDR3 protein. This sample has under 200,000 distinct CDR3 sequences, with 90% to 95% found just once. What was sequenced was CD4+ T cells from PBMCs. The V call is TRBV5-4, the J call TRBJ2-5, with 8 bases matching TRBD1. The TCR comes from a human donor in good health. CDR3 nucleotides: TGTGCCAGCAGCTCCCAAGCAGGGGGCCGAGAGACCCAGTACTTC. Translation: CASSSQAGGRETQYF. Full variable domain (rest looked up from reference TRBV5-4 and TRBJ2-5): ETGVTQSPTHLIKTRGQQVTLRCSSQSGHNTVSWYQQALGQGPQFIFQYYREEENGRGNFPPRFSGLQFPNYSSELNVNALELDDSALYLCASSSQAGGRETQYFGPGTRLLVL.